This is a list of T cell receptor beta chains from one sample in a study of long-term antiretroviral therapy in people with HIV. Clones were read by immunoSEQ multiplex PCR, and TCRdb kept only the in-frame ones, dropping some. The sample holds tens of thousands of clones, 70% to 90% seen once. The sequencing here drew on unsorted PBMCs, taken 0.6 years after starting antiretroviral therapy. The receptor set was obtained from a man aged 60 to 69 with HIV. The CDR3 runs from the conserved cysteine through the conserved F or W. The order of the fields is D gene, clone size, J gene, V gene, CDR3 protein, CDR3 DNA. D genes are given only for firm matches. Rows may omit the clone size; those that give it use once, few, many or a size class.

TRBD1 - TRBJ2-7 TRBV5-1 CASSLAPDRVDFYEQYF TGCGCCAGCAGCTTGGCCCCGGACAGGGTGGACTTCTACGAGCAGTACTTC
- - TRBJ2-5 TRBV19 CASTTARGELGLGTQYF TGTGCCAGTACCACGGCCCGCGGGGAACTCGGATTAGGGACCCAGTACTTC
- - TRBJ1-2 TRBV11-2 CASSLDLSYGYTF TGTGCCAGCAGCTTAGATCTATCCTATGGCTACACCTTC
- - TRBJ2-1 TRBV27 CASSLYNEQFF TGTGCCAGCAGTTTATACAATGAGCAGTTCTTC
- - TRBJ2-3 TRBV5-1 CASSLAGSTDTQYF TGCGCCAGCAGCTTGGCCGGCAGCACAGATACGCAGTATTTT
- - TRBJ2-3 TRBV5-1 CASSLGGSTDTQYF TGCGCCAGCAGCTTGGGGGGAAGCACAGATACGCAGTATTTT
TRBD2 - TRBJ2-7 TRBV5-1 CASRDPATSGTYEQYF TGCGCCAGCAGGGACCCGGCGACTAGCGGAACCTACGAGCAGTACTTC
- - TRBJ1-2 TRBV12-5 CASGLSLGQRYGYTF TGTGCTAGTGGTTTGTCCCTCGGGCAGAGGTATGGCTACACCTTC
- - TRBJ1-6 TRBV4-3 CASSQAYIGGDGSPLHF TGCGCCAGCAGCCAAGCTTACATTGGTGGGGACGGTTCACCCCTCCACTTT
TRBD2 once TRBJ2-7 TRBV27 CASSPSGGHFSYEQYF TGTGCCAGCAGCCCATCGGGGGGGCACTTTTCCTACGAGCAGTACTTC
- - TRBJ2-7 TRBV28 CASHGPYEQYF TGTGCCAGCCACGGACCATACGAGCAGTACTTC
- once TRBJ1-2 TRBV6-6 CASSLEPAGAGYGYTF TGTGCCAGCAGTCTCGAACCGGCAGGGGCGGGCTATGGCTACACCTTC
TRBD2 once TRBJ2-7 TRBV5-1 CASTPWGGVGYEQYF TGCGCCAGCACCCCTTGGGGGGGAGTCGGATACGAGCAGTACTTC
- - TRBJ2-1 TRBV5-1 CASSRSDNEQFF TGCGCCAGCAGCCGTAGCGACAATGAGCAGTTCTTC
- - TRBJ1-4 TRBV5-1 CASSLDSLNEKLFF TGCGCCAGCAGCTTGGACAGCCTTAATGAAAAACTGTTTTTT
TRBD1 few TRBJ2-7 TRBV28 CASSFLSGQGDYEQYF TGTGCCAGCAGTTTCCTCTCGGGACAGGGGGACTACGAGCAGTACTTC
TRBD2 - TRBJ2-2 TRBV5-1 CASQGTRAIGELFF TGCGCCAGCCAGGGGACTAGGGCGATTGGGGAGCTGTTTTTT
TRBD2 - TRBJ2-7 TRBV28 CASRGLAKATYEQYF TGTGCCAGCAGAGGACTAGCCAAGGCCACCTACGAGCAGTACTTC
TRBD2 - TRBJ2-5 TRBV2 CASSDVTSEGTQYF TGTGCCAGCAGTGATGTCACTAGCGAAGGGACCCAGTACTTC
TRBD2 - TRBJ2-7 TRBV19 CASSSRTSGIFFEQYF TGTGCCAGTAGTTCCCGGACTAGCGGGATTTTCTTCGAGCAGTACTTC
TRBD2 - TRBJ2-5 TRBV7-2 CASSQMQEGTNSETQYF TGTGCCAGCAGCCAAATGCAGGAGGGGACTAATTCCGAGACCCAGTACTTC
- once TRBJ1-2 TRBV15 CATSTSWGETYGYTF TGTGCCACCAGCACCAGTTGGGGGGAAACCTATGGCTACACCTTC
TRBD1 - TRBJ2-5 TRBV27 CASSYDREETQYF TGTGCCAGCAGTTACGACAGGGAAGAGACCCAGTACTTC
TRBD2 - TRBJ2-1 TRBV4-2 CASSQPHGGSGRYNEQFF TGTGCCAGCAGCCAACCGCATGGAGGTAGCGGGAGGTACAATGAGCAGTTCTTC
- - TRBJ2-7 TRBV5-1 CASSNDRPYEQYF TGCGCCAGCAGCAACGACAGACCCTACGAGCAGTACTTC
- once TRBJ1-1 TRBV7-2 CASSLVGLNTEAFF TGTGCCAGCAGCTTAGTAGGGTTGAACACTGAAGCTTTCTTT
- - TRBJ1-5 TRBV13 CASSSVGRQPQHF TGTGCCAGCAGCTCCGTGGGTAGACAGCCCCAGCATTTT
TRBD2 - TRBJ2-7 TRBV11-2 CASSQGTFGGWQYF TGTGCCAGCAGCCAAGGGACTTTCGGGGGGTGGCAGTACTTC
- - TRBJ2-2 TRBV5-4 CASSLAGLSRELFF TGTGCCAGCAGCTTGGCCGGGCTTAGTAGGGAGCTGTTTTTT
- - TRBJ2-5 TRBV5-1 CASSLAYRDKTQYF TGCGCCAGCAGCTTGGCCTACAGGGACAAGACCCAGTACTTC
TRBD1 - TRBJ1-2 TRBV6-6 CASPQRAPGQGYGYTF TGTGCCAGCCCACAACGGGCGCCGGGACAGGGCTATGGCTACACCTTC
TRBD1 - TRBJ1-3 TRBV5-1 CASSLMGTGSSGNTIYF TGCGCCAGCAGCCTGATGGGGACAGGGAGCTCTGGAAACACCATATATTTT
TRBD2 - TRBJ2-1 TRBV30 CAWSGAGGSNEQFF TGTGCCTGGAGTGGAGCGGGGGGGAGTAATGAGCAGTTCTTC
- - TRBJ2-7 TRBV2 CASSPYRDGAYEQYF TGTGCCAGCAGTCCGTACCGGGACGGAGCCTACGAGCAGTACTTC
- - TRBJ2-4 TRBV6-1 CASREVQGAKNIQYF TGTGCCAGCAGAGAAGTCCAGGGTGCCAAAAACATTCAGTACTTC
- - TRBJ1-4 TRBV5-8 CASSFDSATNEKLFF TGTGCCAGCAGCTTTGACAGCGCAACTAATGAAAAACTGTTTTTT
- - TRBJ2-2 TRBV10-3 CAISESGRGGELFF TGTGCCATCAGTGAGTCGGGCCGGGGCGGGGAGCTGTTTTTT
- - TRBJ2-5 TRBV6-6 CASTQGGTETQYF TGTGCCAGCACCCAAGGGGGAACGGAGACCCAGTACTTC
- - TRBJ2-4 TRBV7-4 CASSLEGTPKLLAKNIQYF TGTGCCAGCAGCTTAGAGGGGACGCCCAAACTCCTAGCCAAAAACATTCAGTACTTC
- - TRBJ2-1 TRBV9 CASSVGGGKGEQFF TGTGCCAGCAGCGTAGGAGGGGGGAAGGGTGAGCAGTTCTTC
- - TRBJ2-2 TRBV30 CAWSVGNTGELFF TGTGCCTGGAGTGTAGGGAACACCGGGGAGCTGTTTTTT
- - TRBJ2-2 TRBV7-3 CASSLGFVTGELFF TGTGCCAGCAGCTTAGGTTTCGTCACCGGGGAGCTGTTTTTT
TRBD1 - TRBJ2-7 TRBV5-1 CASSLDAGGFYEQYF TGCGCCAGCAGCTTGGACGCAGGGGGTTTCTACGAGCAGTACTTC
TRBD1 - TRBJ2-5 TRBV29-1 CSVVGQLVGRETQYF TGCAGCGTTGTGGGACAGCTGGTGGGTCGGGAGACCCAGTACTTC
- - TRBJ1-6 TRBV5-5 CASSTFGDGSPLHF TGTGCCAGCAGCACATTTGGGGATGGTTCACCCCTCCACTTT
- - TRBJ1-2 TRBV6-5 CASHTRAYGYTF TGTGCCAGCCATACGCGAGCTTATGGCTACACCTTC
TRBD1 - TRBJ1-5 TRBV18 CASSPDRGSNQPQHF TGTGCCAGCTCACCAGACAGGGGTAGCAATCAGCCCCAGCATTTT
- - TRBJ2-7 TRBV30 CAWSDGRYSYEQYF TGTGCCTGGAGTGATGGTCGGTACTCCTACGAGCAGTACTTC
TRBD1 - TRBJ2-7 TRBV5-8 CASSLASRQGVSYEQYF TGTGCCAGCAGCTTGGCGAGTCGACAGGGGGTGTCCTACGAGCAGTACTTC
TRBD2 - TRBJ2-3 TRBV9 CASSVATSGRAGDTQYF TGTGCCAGCAGCGTAGCGACTAGCGGGAGGGCTGGAGATACGCAGTATTTT
TRBD2 - TRBJ2-1 TRBV25-1 CASSVLADSYNEQFF TGTGCCAGCAGTGTCCTAGCGGACTCCTACAATGAGCAGTTCTTC